This T cell receptor (beta chain) was retrieved from a study of blood T cell repertoires in COVID-19. On the study more broadly: Samples taken during acute and convalescent COVID-19 were collected in the United States, Italy and Spain. T cells, B-cell-depleted T cells, or PBMCs provided the cDNA or gDNA that served as material.

Trimming at V came to 5 bases and at J to 2 bases, leaving 8 bases not matched to a gene. The CDR3 has 16 residues. Germline V gives CDR1 LGHDT, CDR2 YNNKEL (reference sequence). Per the original methods: Nucleated cell counts were estimated from reference gene primer amplification. Only in-frame clones appear in the TCRdb table, and some are missing; sequencing was by immunoSEQ multiplex PCR. V and J calls and clone size are as listed in that table; D and trimming were resolved from the DNA. The sample yields 150,000 to 200,000 clones, roughly 80% seen once. This TCR was recovered from an older woman with COVID-19, enrolled during active disease. This chain joins TRBV3-1 (or the pseudogene TRBV3-2) and TRBJ1-3; 8 bases fit TRBD1. Sequenced material: peripheral blood. CDR3 residues: CASSARTGQTGNTIYF. CDR3 in DNA: TGTGCCAGCAGCGCCCGGACAGGGCAAACTGGAAACACCATATATTTT.